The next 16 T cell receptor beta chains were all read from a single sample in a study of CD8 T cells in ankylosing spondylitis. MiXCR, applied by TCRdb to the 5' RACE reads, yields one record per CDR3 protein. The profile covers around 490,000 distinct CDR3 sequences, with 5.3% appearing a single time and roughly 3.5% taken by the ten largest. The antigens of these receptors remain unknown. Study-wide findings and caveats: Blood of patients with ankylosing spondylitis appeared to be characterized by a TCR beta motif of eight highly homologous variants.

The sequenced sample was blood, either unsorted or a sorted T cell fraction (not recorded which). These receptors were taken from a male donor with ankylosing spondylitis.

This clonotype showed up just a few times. The CDR3 DNA is TGTGCCAGCAGCCCCTTGTTAGAAGCTTTCTTT. Its protein product is CASSPLLEAFF. The chain combines TRBV7-2 with TRBJ1-1; D unclear. V lost 5 bases and J 8 bases, leaving 9 bases between the germline ends. Germline V CDR1 and CDR2: SGHTA, FQGNSA. This CDR3 spans 11 amino acids.

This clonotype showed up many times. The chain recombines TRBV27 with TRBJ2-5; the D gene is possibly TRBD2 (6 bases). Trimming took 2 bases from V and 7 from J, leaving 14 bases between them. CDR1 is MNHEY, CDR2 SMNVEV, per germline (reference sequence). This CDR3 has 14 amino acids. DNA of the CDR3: TGTGCCAGCAGTTTAGGTCGGGAGATGGGGACCCAGTACTTC. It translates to CASSLGREMGTQYF.

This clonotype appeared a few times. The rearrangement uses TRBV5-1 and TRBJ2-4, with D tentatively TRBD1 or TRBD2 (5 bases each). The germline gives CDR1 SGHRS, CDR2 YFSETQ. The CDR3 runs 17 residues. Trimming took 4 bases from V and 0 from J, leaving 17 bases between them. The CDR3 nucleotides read TGCGCCAGCAGCCCGAACGGGACCTTCTTAGCCAAAAACATTCAGTACTTC. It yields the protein CASSPNGTFLAKNIQYF.

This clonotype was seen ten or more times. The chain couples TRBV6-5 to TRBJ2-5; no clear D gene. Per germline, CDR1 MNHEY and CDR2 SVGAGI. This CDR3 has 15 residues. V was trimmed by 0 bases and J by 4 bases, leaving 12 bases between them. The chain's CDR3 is CASSYSEALGETQYF. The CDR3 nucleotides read TGTGCCAGCAGTTACTCGGAAGCCCTCGGAGAGACCCAGTACTTC.

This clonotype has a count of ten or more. The CDR3 sequence is CASSLLPGLAEIYNEQFF. CDR3 coding DNA: TGTGCCAGCAGTCTCCTCCCGGGACTAGCAGAAATTTACAATGAGCAGTTCTTC. The chain has TRBV28 and TRBJ2-1; 9 nucleotides match TRBD2. CDR1 MDHEN and CDR2 SYDVKM come from the germline V gene. This CDR3 comprises 18 residues. With V trimmed by 5 bases and J by 4 bases, 15 bases remained unmatched.

The CDR3 nucleotides read TGTGCCAGCTCACCACAGCCGCGAGATACGCAGTATTTT. Translating gives CASSPQPRDTQYF. This chain links TRBV18 with TRBJ2-3, with unresolved D. CDR1 is KGHSH, CDR2 LQKENI, per germline. The V gene lost 1 base and the J gene lost 5 bases, with 7 bases spanning the gap. The CDR3 loop spans 13 amino acids.

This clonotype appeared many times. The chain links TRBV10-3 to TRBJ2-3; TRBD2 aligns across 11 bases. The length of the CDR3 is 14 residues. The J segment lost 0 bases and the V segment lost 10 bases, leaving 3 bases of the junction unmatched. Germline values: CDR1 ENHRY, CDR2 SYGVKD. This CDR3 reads CATGLAASTDTQYF. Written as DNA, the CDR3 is TGTGCCACGGGACTAGCGGCTAGCACAGATACGCAGTATTTT.

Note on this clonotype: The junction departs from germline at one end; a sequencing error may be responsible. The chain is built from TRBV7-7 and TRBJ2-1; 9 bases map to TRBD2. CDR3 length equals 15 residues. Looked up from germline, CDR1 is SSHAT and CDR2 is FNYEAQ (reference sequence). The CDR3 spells CASTPIAGAYNEQFF. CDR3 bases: TGTGCTAGCACACCAATAGCGGGGGCCTACAATGAGCAGTTCTTC.

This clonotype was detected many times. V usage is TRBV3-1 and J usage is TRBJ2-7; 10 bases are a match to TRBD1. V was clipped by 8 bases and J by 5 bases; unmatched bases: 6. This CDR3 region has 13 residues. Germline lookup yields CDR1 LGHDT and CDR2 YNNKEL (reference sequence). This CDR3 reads CASAGTGVNEQYF. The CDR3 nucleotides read TGTGCCAGCGCCGGGACAGGGGTTAACGAGCAGTACTTC.

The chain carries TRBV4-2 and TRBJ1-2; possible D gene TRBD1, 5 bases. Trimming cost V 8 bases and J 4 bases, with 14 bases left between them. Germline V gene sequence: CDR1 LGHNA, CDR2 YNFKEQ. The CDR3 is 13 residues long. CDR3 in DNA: TGTGCCAGCGGCCTGGGGCTCCTCTATGGCTACACCTTC. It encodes CASGLGLLYGYTF.

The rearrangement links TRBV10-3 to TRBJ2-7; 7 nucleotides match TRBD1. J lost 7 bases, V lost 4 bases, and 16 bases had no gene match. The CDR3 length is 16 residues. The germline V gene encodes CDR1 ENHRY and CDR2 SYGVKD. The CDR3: CAISGQGSRTFREQYF. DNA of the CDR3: TGTGCCATCAGTGGACAGGGTTCACGAACTTTTCGAGAGCAGTACTTC.

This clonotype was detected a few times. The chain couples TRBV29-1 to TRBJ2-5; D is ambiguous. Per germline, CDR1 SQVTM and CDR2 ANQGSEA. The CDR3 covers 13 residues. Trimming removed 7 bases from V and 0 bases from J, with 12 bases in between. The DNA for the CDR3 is TGCAGCGCTTCCTGGCGGTACCAAGAGACCCAGTACTTC. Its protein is CSASWRYQETQYF.

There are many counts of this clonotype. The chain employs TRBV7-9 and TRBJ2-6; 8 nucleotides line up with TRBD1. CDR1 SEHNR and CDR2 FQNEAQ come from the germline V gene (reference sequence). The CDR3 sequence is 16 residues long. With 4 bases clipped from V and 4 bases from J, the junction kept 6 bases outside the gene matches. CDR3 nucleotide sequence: TGTGCCAGCAGCTCGTCCGGGACAGGAGGGGCCAACGTCCTGACTTTC. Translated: CASSSSGTGGANVLTF.

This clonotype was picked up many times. The CDR3 protein is CASSLTSGSGTDTQYF. The CDR3 DNA reads TGTGCCAGCAGCTTAACTAGCGGGAGTGGGACAGATACGCAGTATTTT. The genes are TRBV7-9 and TRBJ2-3, with TRBD2 matching over 11 bases. CDR3 length equals 16 residues. In germline, CDR1 is SEHNR, CDR2 FQNEAQ (reference sequence). The junction had 4 bases not matched to a gene; V was cut back by 2 bases and J by 3 bases.

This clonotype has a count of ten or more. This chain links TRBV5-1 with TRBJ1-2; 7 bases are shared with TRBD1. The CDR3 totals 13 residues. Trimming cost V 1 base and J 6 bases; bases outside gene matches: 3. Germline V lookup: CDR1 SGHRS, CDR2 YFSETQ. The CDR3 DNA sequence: TGCGCCAGCAGCTTGACACAGGGGAATGGCTACACCTTC. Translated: CASSLTQGNGYTF.

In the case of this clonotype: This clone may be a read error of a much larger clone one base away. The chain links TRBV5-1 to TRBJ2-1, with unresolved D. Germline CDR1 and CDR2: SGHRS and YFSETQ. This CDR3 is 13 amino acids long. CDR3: CSSSTWAYNEQFF. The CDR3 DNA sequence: TGCTCCAGCAGTACCTGGGCCTACAATGAGCAGTTCTTC.